The 20 T cell receptor beta chains in this list originate from one sample, sequenced in a study of Graves' ophthalmopathy and Graves' hyperthyroidism. RNA transcripts served as template for amplifying TCR beta CDR3 sequences. HTBI primers were employed in first-round RT-PCR, then a second-round multiplex PCR followed. TCRdb reanalysed the multiplex PCR reads using MiXCR and keeps one entry per CDR3 protein. The table has about 740,000 distinct CDR3 sequences, 40% seen once. What was sequenced was peripheral blood. The source is an adult man with Graves' ophthalmopathy.

This rearrangement joins TRBV19 to TRBJ2-5; D is perhaps TRBD1 (6 bases). The CDR3 runs to 17 residues. The germline gives CDR1 LNHDA, CDR2 SQIVND (reference sequence). The V gene lost 4 bases and the J gene lost 9 bases, with 27 bases spanning the gap. The CDR3 bases are TGTGCCAGTAGTACCTTGCGGGCAGGGGAAGGCAATCAGCCCCAGTACTTC. It encodes CASSTLRAGEGNQPQYF.

J is TRBJ2-7 and V is TRBV5-8, with D possibly matching TRBD2 (6 bases). This CDR3 contains 14 residues. V lost 2 bases, J lost 3 bases, and 12 bases lay in between. Germline V gives CDR1 SGHTS, CDR2 YDEGEE. CDR3 sequence reads: CASSLGGARYEQYF. The DNA of the CDR3 is TGTGCCAGCAGCTTAGGAGGGGCTCGCTACGAGCAGTACTTC.

This clonotype has more than one count but fewer than ten. The rearrangement joins TRBV10-3 to TRBJ2-6, with unresolved D. Germline CDR1 is ENHRY and CDR2 is SYGVKD. The germline V and J ends were trimmed by 0 bases and 4 bases, with 7 bases remaining between them. This CDR3 contains 15 residues. Written as DNA, the CDR3 is TGTGCCATCAGTGAGTCGAGAGTCGGGGCCAACGTCCTGACTTTC. This gives the protein CAISESRVGANVLTF.

V gene TRBV4-1 combines with J gene TRBJ2-7, with TRBD1 identical over 9 bases. Trimming removed 0 bases from V and 0 bases from J; junction bases left unmatched: 6. This CDR3 has 17 residues. Germline V lookup: CDR1 MGHRA, CDR2 YSYEKL. The CDR3 bases are TGCGCCAGCAGCCAAGAACGGACAGGGGTTTTCTCCTACGAGCAGTACTTC. Amino acids: CASSQERTGVFSYEQYF.

Only a few counts were recorded for this clonotype. The rearrangement links TRBV5-1 to TRBJ2-5; 7 bases agree with TRBD1. This CDR3 region has 15 residues. Per the germline V gene, CDR1 is SGHRS and CDR2 is YFSETQ. J lost 2 bases, V lost 4 bases, and 8 bases had no gene match. In DNA form, the CDR3 reads TGCGCCAGCAGCATATCAGGACAGGTTCAAGAGACCCAGTACTTC. It translates to CASSISGQVQETQYF.

This clonotype has a count of ten or more. The chain has TRBV15 and TRBJ2-7; D ambiguous. This CDR3 is built from 15 residues. Germline V CDR1 and CDR2: LNHNV, YYDKDF (reference sequence). V gave up 0 bases and J gave up 0 bases, with 9 bases separating them. CDR3 DNA: TGTGCCACCAGCAGAGATCGGGTCAGCTCCTACGAGCAGTACTTC. Translated, it gives CATSRDRVSSYEQYF.

This clonotype was seen repeatedly, ten times or more. In DNA form, the CDR3 reads TGTGCCAGCAGCCAAGCTCTCAGTGAAAAACTGTTTTTT. This gives the protein CASSQALSEKLFF. The chain carries TRBV14 and TRBJ1-4; D is unresolved. CDR1 is SGHDN and CDR2 is FVKESK in the germline V gene. Trimming removed 1 base at V and 7 bases at J, with 7 bases between. The CDR3 has 13 residues.

V usage is TRBV5-6 and J usage is TRBJ1-3; 7 positions match TRBD1. The CDR3 loop spans 14 amino acids. CDR1 and CDR2 from the germline V gene are SGHDT and YYEEEE. The junction had 4 bases not matched to a gene; V was cut back by 4 bases and J by 3 bases. CDR3 nucleotides: TGTGCCAGCAGCGACACAGGGGATGGAAACACCATATATTTT. Encoded protein: CASSDTGDGNTIYF.

This clonotype was seen at least ten times. The rearrangement uses TRBV2 and TRBJ1-1; D is possibly TRBD1 (6 bases). From germline, CDR1 is SNHLY and CDR2 FYNNEI. The CDR3 extends over 16 amino acids. Trimming left V 5 bases short and J 0 bases short, with 16 bases between. The CDR3 sequence is CASSKGVGTMNTEAFF. Written as DNA, the CDR3 is TGTGCCAGCAGTAAGGGGGTGGGCACTATGAACACTGAAGCTTTCTTT.

A single count supports this clonotype. The chain is built from TRBV25-1 and TRBJ2-2; a possible D gene is TRBD2 (6 bases). Germline V gives CDR1 MGHDK, CDR2 SYGVNS. The CDR3 covers 16 residues. Between the trimmed V and J ends, which lost 0 bases and 0 bases, there was a span of 8 bases. The CDR3: CASSEYGGPNTGELFF. CDR3 in DNA: TGTGCCAGCAGTGAATACGGAGGGCCGAACACCGGGGAGCTGTTTTTT. Variable domain in full (rest from reference TRBV25-1 and TRBJ2-2): EADIYQTPRYLVIGTGKKITLECSQTMGHDKMYWYQQDPGMELHLIHYSYGVNSTEKGDLSSESTVSRIRTEHFPLTLESARPSHTSQYLCASSEYGGPNTGELFFGEGSRLTVL.

V and J are TRBV7-9 and TRBJ1-6; 7 bases are shared with TRBD1. Germline CDR1 SEHNR, CDR2 FQNEAQ (reference sequence). V trimming: 5 bases; J trimming: 7 bases; junction bases outside the gene matches: 2. The CDR3 consists of 13 residues. CDR3 protein: CASSKGANSPLHF. In nucleotides, the CDR3 is TGTGCCAGCAGCAAGGGGGCCAATTCACCCCTCCACTTT.

The V gene is TRBV19, the J gene TRBJ2-2; the match to TRBD2 covers 7 bases. V lost 9 bases to trimming and J lost 2 bases; unmatched junction nucleotides: 6. CDR1 LNHDA and CDR2 SQIVND come from the germline V gene (reference sequence). The CDR3 is 14 residues long. DNA of the CDR3: TGTGCCAGGAGCGGGGTGCAAAACACCGGGGAGCTGTTTTTT. Translated: CARSGVQNTGELFF.

The sample holds a few counts of this clonotype. This chain uses TRBV7-9 with TRBJ2-2; the match to TRBD2 covers 10 bases. After removal of 5 bases from V and 5 bases from J, the junction contained 8 bases not matched to a gene. The germline CDR1 and CDR2 sequences are SEHNR and FQNEAQ (reference sequence). This CDR3 contains 16 residues. This CDR3 reads CASSASSGGYTGELFF. DNA for the CDR3: TGTGCCAGCAGCGCTTCTAGCGGGGGCTATACCGGGGAGCTGTTTTTT.

V and J are TRBV19 and TRBJ2-2; 7 bases are shared with TRBD1. Trimming took 6 bases from V and 1 from J; bases not matched to a gene: 5. The CDR3 extends over 15 amino acids. Germline lookup yields CDR1 LNHDA and CDR2 SQIVND (reference sequence). The chain's CDR3 is CASSWTGENTGELFF. The CDR3, as DNA: TGTGCCAGTAGCTGGACAGGAGAGAACACCGGGGAGCTGTTTTTT.

This clonotype was found a few times. The chain couples TRBV20-1 to TRBJ1-4, with D unclear. Germline lookup yields CDR1 DFQATT and CDR2 SNEGSKA (reference sequence). V lost 0 bases and J lost 4, with 9 bases in between. This CDR3 comprises 14 residues. The DNA for the CDR3 is TGCAGTGCTAGAGAGGGCGACTATAATGAAAAACTGTTTTTT. Translation gives CSAREGDYNEKLFF.

This sequence joins TRBV20-1 and TRBJ1-6; D is ambiguous. The germline V and J ends were trimmed by 2 bases and 10 bases, with 12 bases remaining between them. This CDR3 has 13 residues. The V gene's germline CDR1 is DFQATT and CDR2 SNEGSKA (reference sequence). The CDR3 DNA reads as TGCAGTGCTAGACCAGGTCCAAGCTCACCCCTCCACTTT. This gives the protein CSARPGPSSPLHF.

The table lists this clonotype with a few counts. The chain combines TRBV7-2 with TRBJ2-7, with TRBD1 identical over 9 bases. Germline V CDR1 and CDR2: SGHTA, FQGNSA. This CDR3 is 18 amino acids long. Trimming removed 3 bases from V and 2 bases from J; junction bases left unmatched: 14. CDR3: CASSLGLGTGSITYEQYF. CDR3 sequence (DNA): TGTGCCAGCAGCTTGGGTCTTGGGACAGGGAGTATTACCTACGAGCAGTACTTC.

The gene calls are TRBV25-1 and TRBJ2-2; perhaps TRBD2 as D (6 bases). This CDR3 spans 18 amino acids. Germline lookup yields CDR1 MGHDK and CDR2 SYGVNS. Trimming took 8 bases from V and 1 from J, leaving 23 bases between them. The CDR3 DNA reads TGTGCCAGCGTTGTAGTGTCGCGGGGCAGCGAGAACACCGGGGAGCTGTTTTTT. Translation gives CASVVVSRGSENTGELFF.

In its sample, this clonotype was seen many times. J is TRBJ1-1 and V is TRBV10-3; D call uncertain. Germline V gene data show CDR1 as ENHRY and CDR2 as SYGVKD. The CDR3 loop spans 12 amino acids. Trimming took 0 bases from V and 4 from J, leaving 3 bases between them. Here the CDR3 reads CAISESATEAFF. The DNA for the CDR3 is TGTGCCATCAGTGAGTCAGCCACTGAAGCTTTCTTT.

J is TRBJ2-7 and V is TRBV2; 7 bases agree with TRBD1. The CDR3 consists of 14 residues. J gave up 0 bases and V 4 bases, and 3 bases lay outside the gene matches. Germline V gives CDR1 SNHLY, CDR2 FYNNEI. CDR3 loop: CASSAQGSSYEQYF. CDR3 in DNA: TGTGCCAGCAGTGCACAGGGGAGCTCCTACGAGCAGTACTTC. Based on the CDR3 plus reference TRBV2 and TRBJ2-7, the full variable domain is EPEVTQTPSHQVTQMGQEVILRCVPISNHLYFYWYRQILGQKVEFLVSFYNNEISEKSEIFDDQFSVERPDGSNFTLKIRSTKLEDSAMYFCASSAQGSSYEQYFGPGTRLTVT.